The clone carrying this T cell receptor beta chain has more than one count but fewer than ten. Its antigen is as yet unknown. This entry comes from a study of monozygotic twins with cystic fibrosis. Regarding the study as a whole: J usage was most co-twin-similar in 8 of 16 pairs, V in 13. No link emerged between shared CDR3 counts and age, concordance or severity.

Assay: immunoSEQ multiplex PCR; the TCRdb copy retains only in-frame clones and omits some. The sample holds around 23,000 clones, around 93% seen once. CDR1 MNHEY and CDR2 SMNVEV come from the germline V gene (reference sequence). Trimming stripped 5 bases from V and 2 bases from J, with 18 bases between. The CDR3 contains 16 residues. The sequencing input was blood. The sequence came from a girl aged 2-15 years with cystic fibrosis. This rearrangement joins TRBV27 to TRBJ1-1; D is perhaps TRBD1 (5 bases). DNA for the CDR3: TGTGCCAGCAGTGCCTCCTCTGGGGCCTACAACACTGAAGCTTTCTTT. As protein: CASSASSGAYNTEAFF.